This TCR beta chain was obtained from a study of blood T cell repertoires in COVID-19. Study at large: PBMCs, B-cell-depleted T cells, or T cells provided the cDNA or gDNA that made up the material.

In the original analysis: Reference gene primer amplification in the assay estimated nucleated cell counts. TCRdb's table, derived via immunoSEQ multiplex PCR, lists solely in-frame clones and lacks some. V, J and clone size derive from that table, while D and trimming were established from the DNA sequence. The sample lists just under 65,000 clones, around 80% occurring once. Germline V gene lookup returns CDR1 WNHNN and CDR2 SYGVQD (reference sequence). This CDR3 region has 15 residues. The ends lost 8 bases at V and 4 bases at J; junction bases unmatched: 11. Enrollment of patients from Seattle took place during active infection, with longitudinal follow-up.

The sequence was obtained from a man aged 55 to 69 with COVID-19, enrolled during active disease. This sequence joins TRBV10-1 and TRBJ2-5, with TRBD2 identical over 9 bases. Sample: peripheral blood. CDR3 DNA: TGCGCCAGCGAAGAGCGGGAGGTCCCAGGAGAGACCCAGTACTTC. Protein sequence: CASEEREVPGETQYF.